The 15 T cell receptor beta chains below were found in one sample sequenced in a study of T cell clonality in common variable immunodeficiency. Study-wide results and caveats: Reportedly, TCR beta sequences from common variable immunodeficiency showed fewer deletions and N-nucleotide insertions.

The antigens of these receptors remain unknown. Sequencing used immunoSEQ multiplex PCR; TCRdb keeps in-frame clones, though not all of them. The profile covers 15,000 to 20,000 clones, none occurring a single time. Sequencing used peripheral blood mononuclear cells. The receptors were sampled from a human donor with common variable immunodeficiency.

This clone was found many times. The DNA ends 3 residues before the CDR3 does, and the rest of the CDR3 is filled in from the germline J gene. This chain connects TRBV18 to TRBJ1-1; D is possibly TRBD1 (6 bases). V lost 6 bases to trimming and J lost 3 bases, with 17 bases between them. The CDR3 consists of 15 residues. Germline V lookup: CDR1 KGHSH, CDR2 LQKENI. This CDR3 reads CASSPLGATDTEAFF. CDR3 DNA (partial): TGTGCCAGCTCCCCGCTGGGGGCGACGGACACTGAA.

The table lists this clone with a few counts. The read falls 3 residues short of the CDR3 end, and the missing part is taken from the germline J gene. This chain uses TRBV20-1 with TRBJ2-1, with 10 bases matching TRBD2. The CDR3 totals 16 residues. CDR1 and CDR2 (germline): DFQATT, SNEGSKA (reference sequence). The ends lost 7 bases at V and 0 bases at J; junction bases unmatched: 9. The sequenced part of the CDR3 DNA is TGCAGTGTCAGACATCCTAGCGGGAGCTCCTACAATGAG. This gives the protein CSVRHPSGSSYNE. The whole CDR3 is CSVRHPSGSSYNEQFF.

This clone turned up a few times. The sequenced fragment ends 3 residues before the CDR3 boundary, so the rest is inferred from the germline J gene. The chain combines TRBV5-1 with TRBJ1-6, with D possibly matching TRBD1 (5 bases). V lost 0 bases and J lost 7, with 8 bases in between. Germline loops: CDR1 SGHRS, CDR2 YFSETQ. This CDR3 region has 14 residues. CDR3 residues: CASSLGQPNSPLHF. The part of the CDR3 DNA that was read is TGCGCCAGCAGCTTGGGACAGCCCAATTCACCC.

This clone was counted between two and nine times. The CDR3 goes on 3 residues after the read ends, and that part is filled in from the germline J gene. The chain uses TRBV2 and TRBJ1-5; D remains ambiguous. The CDR3 is 14 residues long. The germline V gene encodes CDR1 SNHLY and CDR2 FYNNEI. Trimming left V 3 bases short and J 7 bases short, with 13 bases between. The CDR3 reads CASSDLVVGQPQHF. The DNA read from the CDR3 is TGTGCCAGCAGTGATCTGGTGGTCGGGCAGCCC.

Ten or more counts support this clone. The read ends 3 residues before the CDR3 terminus; that terminus is restored from the germline J gene. This sequence joins TRBV5-1 and TRBJ1-2, with a possible D match to TRBD1 (5 bases). Germline CDR1 reads SGHRS; CDR2 reads YFSETQ. Trimming took off 5 bases at V and 4 bases at J, with 12 bases between the two ends. CDR3 length: 13 amino acids. Incomplete CDR3 DNA: TGCGCCAGCAGGGATCAGGACACCTATGGC. Protein: CASRDQDTYG. The full CDR3 protein is CASRDQDTYGYTF.

This clone was counted many times. From the germline J gene comes the end of the CDR3, since the read stops 3 residues before it. V gene TRBV7-2 combines with J gene TRBJ1-5; D might be TRBD1 (6 bases). This CDR3 region has 13 residues. Per germline, CDR1 SGHTA and CDR2 FQGNSA. Trimming took off 5 bases at V and 7 bases at J, with 12 bases between the two ends. Incomplete CDR3 DNA: TGTGCCAGCAGCGATCAGGGGAACCAGCCC. It encodes CASSDQGNQP. The entire CDR3 sequence reads CASSDQGNQPQHF.

This clone was seen at least ten times. The read halts 3 residues ahead of the CDR3 end, with the missing end drawn from the germline J gene. J is TRBJ1-2 and V is TRBV2, with D unresolved. In germline, CDR1 is SNHLY, CDR2 FYNNEI. This CDR3 comprises 13 residues. The CDR3 loop reads CASTRFDIGGYTF. Incomplete CDR3 DNA: TGTGCCAGCACCCGCTTCGATATCGGGGGC. Based on the CDR3 plus reference TRBV2 and TRBJ1-2, the full variable domain is EPEVTQTPSHQVTQMGQEVILRCVPISNHLYFYWYRQILGQKVEFLVSFYNNEISEKSEIFDDQFSVERPDGSNFTLKIRSTKLEDSAMYFCASTRFDIGGYTFGSGTRLTVV.

This clone is categorized as medium-sized. The CDR3 sequence is CASSSGLAGWGDEQYF. Incomplete CDR3 DNA: TGTGCCAGCAGCTCAGGACTAGCGGGATGGGGTGACGAG. The chain joins TRBV9 to TRBJ2-7, with 12 bases fitting TRBD2. The CDR3 end lies 3 residues beyond the end of the read and is filled in from the germline J gene. This CDR3 spans 16 amino acids. Germline V gene sequence: CDR1 SGDLS, CDR2 YYNGEE. V shed 4 bases, J shed 5 bases, and the junction held 10 bases outside the gene matches.

This clone turned up a few times. The read finishes 3 residues shy of the CDR3 end, and the germline J gene is used to complete it. The chain uses TRBV19 and TRBJ1-2; D is unclear. The CDR3 extends over 10 amino acids. Germline-derived CDR1 and CDR2 are LNHDA and SQIVND (reference sequence). The CDR3 bases that were read are TGTGCCAGTAGTTCCGGGGGC. Amino acid sequence: CASSSGG. The CDR3, in full, reads CASSSGGYTF.

Of note for this clone: The read ends 3 residues shy of where the CDR3 ends; the end is completed using the germline J gene. V is TRBV7-9 and J is TRBJ2-3, with D uncertain. CDR1 and CDR2 (germline): SEHNR, FQNEAQ (reference sequence). V lost 6 bases and J lost 2, with 3 bases in between. This CDR3 is 11 amino acids long. CDR3 residues: CASSHTDTQYF. The CDR3 bases that were read are TGTGCCAGCAGTCACACAGATACG.

A note on this clone: The observed sequence ends 3 residues before the CDR3 terminus, with the missing tail filled in from the germline J gene. The rearrangement uses TRBV19 and TRBJ1-2; D unresolved. Looked up from germline, CDR1 is LNHDA and CDR2 is SQIVND (reference sequence). Trimming stripped 4 bases from V and 4 bases from J, with 10 bases between. The CDR3 sequence is 13 residues long. CDR3 protein: CASSSAGIYGYTF. CDR3 bases read: TGTGCCAGTAGTAGCGCAGGAATCTATGGC.

With regard to this clone: The read halts 3 residues ahead of the CDR3 end, with the missing end drawn from the germline J gene. This chain connects TRBV30 to TRBJ1-4, with TRBD1 matching over 7 bases. Germline trimming cut 4 bases from V and 7 bases from J; bases unmatched to any gene: 6. The CDR3 is made up of 13 amino acids. Germline V gene data show CDR1 as GTSNPN and CDR2 as SVGIG (reference sequence). CDR3 protein: CAWNRGGGEKLFF. The CDR3 DNA, read in part, is TGTGCCTGGAACAGGGGAGGGGGTGAAAAA.

The sample holds a few counts of this clone. The CDR3 here is CASSWTGPGELFF. CDR3 DNA (partial): TGTGCCAGCAGCTGGACTGGGCCCGGGGAG. This chain uses TRBV7-2 with TRBJ2-2; perhaps TRBD2 as D (5 bases). Sequencing ends 3 residues short of the CDR3 end; the germline J gene provides the rest. This CDR3 has 13 residues. Trimming stripped 4 bases from V and 6 bases from J, with 9 bases between. Germline V CDR1 and CDR2: SGHTA, FQGNSA.

This clone has more than one count but fewer than ten. The CDR3 loop is CASSGQGNEQYF. The covered CDR3 bases are TGTGCCAGCAGCGGACAGGGGAACGAG. This chain uses TRBV6-2 or TRBV6-3 with TRBJ2-7; 9 nucleotides align to TRBD1. The sequence runs out 3 residues before the end of the CDR3; the remainder is reconstructed from the germline J gene. The germline CDR1 and CDR2 sequences are MNHEY and SVGEGT. The CDR3 runs to 12 residues. Losses at the gene ends were 6 bases for V and 5 bases for J; bases not matched to a gene: 2.

The table lists this clone with a few counts. CDR3 amino acids: CASKVGLGKETQYF. CDR3 DNA (partial): TGTGCCAGCAAGGTCGGGTTGGGTAAAGAGACC. The gene calls are TRBV2 and TRBJ2-5; D gene ambiguous. The CDR3 end falls 3 residues outside the read, so it is completed with the germline J gene. This CDR3 region has 14 residues. V was trimmed by 7 bases and J by 3 bases, leaving 15 bases between them. Germline lookup yields CDR1 SNHLY and CDR2 FYNNEI.